Shown below are 6 T cell receptor beta chains from a single sample sequenced in a study of cytomegalovirus exposure and HLA in healthy donors. Amplification used 60 Vbeta primers and 13 Jbeta primers. Assay used: immunoSEQ multiplex PCR; TCRdb lists only in-frame clones, some missing. This sample yields 90,000 to 100,000 clones, of which less than 80% are seen a single time; 1.5% to 2.5% belongs to the top ten. The sequenced sample consisted of PBMCs. The receptors were gathered from a man aged 35 to 55 in good health and CMV-seronegative.

The V gene is TRBV21-1, the J gene TRBJ2-5; the table's D gene call, TRBD1, was not cross checked with the DNA. TRBV21-1 is assigned pseudogene status. The CDR3 contains 16 residues. CDR3: CASSKGGTGGEETQYF. DNA for the CDR3: TGTGCCAGCAGCAAAGGAGGGACAGGGGGCGAAGAGACCCAGTACTTC.

In the case of this clone: Additional DNA sequences in this sample encode the identical CDR3. The V call is TRBV5-1, the J call TRBJ2-3; 13 bases are a match to TRBD2. Unmatched junction bases numbered 3, after V lost 1 base and J lost 1 base. The CDR3 has 17 amino acids. Germline CDR1 SGHRS, CDR2 YFSETQ. CDR3 nucleotide sequence: TGCGCCAGCAGCTTGACCGGGACTAGCGGGGGCACAGATACGCAGTATTTT. It specifies CASSLTGTSGGTDTQYF.

CDR3 coding DNA: TGTGCCAGCAGTGAAGGGGGACAGGGGTTCTATGGCTACACCTTC. This sequence encodes CASSEGGQGFYGYTF. The chain couples TRBV6-1 to TRBJ1-2; 10 bases align to TRBD1. This CDR3 region has 15 residues. Trimming removed 1 base from V and 4 bases from J; junction bases left unmatched: 3. Per the germline V gene, CDR1 is MNHNS and CDR2 is SASEGT.

This clone occurred a few times. This rearrangement joins TRBV28 to TRBJ2-7, with a possible D match to TRBD1 (6 bases). The length of the CDR3 is 14 residues. Trimming stripped 5 bases from V and 3 bases from J, with 14 bases between. Per the germline V gene, CDR1 is MDHEN and CDR2 is SYDVKM. CDR3 nucleotides: TGTGCCAGCAGTAATCTAGGACAGAGCTACGAGCAGTACTTC. This sequence encodes CASSNLGQSYEQYF.

A note on this clone: A junction boundary mismatches the germline segment, possibly from a read error. V usage is TRBV18 and J usage is TRBJ1-1, with 7 bases identical to TRBD1. Germline V gives CDR1 KGHSH, CDR2 LQKENI. This CDR3 comprises 14 residues. CDR3 in DNA: TGTGCCGGCTCAGTGACAGGGTCGGACACTGAAGCTTTCTTT. This sequence encodes CAGSVTGSDTEAFF.

The chain recombines TRBV5-1 with TRBJ2-1, with 9 bases matching TRBD2. CDR1 and CDR2 (germline): SGHRS, YFSETQ. Trimming took 4 bases from V and 8 from J; bases not matched to a gene: 10. The CDR3 extends over 15 amino acids. The CDR3 sequence: CASSQGLAMGDEQFF. CDR3 in DNA: TGCGCCAGCAGCCAAGGACTAGCGATGGGAGATGAGCAGTTCTTC.